These 8 T cell receptor beta chains were sequenced from one sample in a study of human T cells and chemical hapten exposure. The sample's time point: patch test 3, about 24 weeks after DPC sensitization. Treatment noted: therapeutic diphenylcyclopropenone sensitization with weekly scalp DPC. Using its own MiXCR run on the RACE reads, TCRdb lists one record per CDR3 protein. Of roughly 200,000 distinct CDR3 sequences listed, approximately 24% are singletons. The sequences come from whole blood, collected in connection with sensitization to the hapten diphenylcyclopropenone (DPC). Source of these receptors: a woman in her thirties or forties with alopecia areata. Some clones in this sample may be carry-over from other donors' samples.

The sample holds a few counts of this clonotype. The CDR3 spells CASSLRTGDGNEQFF. CDR3 nucleotides: TGCGCCAGCAGCTTGAGGACAGGGGATGGGAATGAGCAGTTCTTC. The rearrangement links TRBV5-1 to TRBJ2-1; 9 nucleotides match TRBD1. Germline-derived CDR1 and CDR2 are SGHRS and YFSETQ. Trimming removed 1 base from V and 7 bases from J; junction bases left unmatched: 6. The CDR3 sequence is 15 residues long.

The V gene is TRBV7-2, the J gene TRBJ2-1; D may be TRBD2 (7 bases). The CDR3 runs to 17 residues. V was clipped by 5 bases and J by 4 bases, with 21 bases between them. Germline assignment: CDR1 SGHTA and CDR2 FQGNSA. The CDR3 DNA is TGTGCCAGCAGCCGAGGGGGGGTAGCGGCTGAATACAATGAGCAGTTCTTC. Residues: CASSRGGVAAEYNEQFF.

This clonotype was found a few times. The CDR3 nucleotides are TGTGCCAGCAGTTTAGGACAGGGGAGATCACCCCTCCACTTT. Translation: CASSLGQGRSPLHF. This chain connects TRBV28 to TRBJ1-6; TRBD1 matches at 9 bases. The CDR3 loop spans 14 amino acids. Germline V CDR1 and CDR2: MDHEN, SYDVKM. V lost 2 bases and J lost 10; bases outside the gene matches: 3.

In this sample, this clonotype turned up a few times. V usage is TRBV7-2 and J usage is TRBJ2-5, with a weak D call TRBD1 (5 bases). The CDR3 contains 16 residues. V was clipped by 1 base and J by 8 bases, with 20 bases between them. Germline V gene lookup returns CDR1 SGHTA and CDR2 FQGNSA. CDR3 amino acids: CASSLETVGVSYTQYF. The CDR3 DNA reads TGTGCCAGCAGCTTAGAGACAGTTGGAGTGTCCTATACCCAGTACTTC. Based on the CDR3 plus reference TRBV7-2 and TRBJ2-5, the full variable domain is GAGVSQSPSNKVTEKGKDVELRCDPISGHTALYWYRQSLGQGLEFLIYFQGNSAPDKSGLPSDRFSAERTGGSVSTLTIQRTQQEDSAVYLCASSLETVGVSYTQYFGPGTRLLVL.

The chain uses TRBV20-1 and TRBJ2-5, with 8 bases aligning to TRBD1. V shed 2 bases, J shed 5 bases, and the junction held 4 bases outside the gene matches. The CDR3 is 13 residues long. Germline V gene data show CDR1 as DFQATT and CDR2 as SNEGSKA (reference sequence). The DNA of the CDR3 is TGCAGTGCTAGACCGACAGGGGAGGAGACCCAGTACTTC. Residues: CSARPTGEETQYF.

This clonotype was counted ten times or more. This rearrangement joins TRBV4-3 to TRBJ1-5; TRBD1 might be the D (6 bases). The CDR3 consists of 13 residues. Trimming cost V 0 bases and J 7 bases, with 7 bases left between them. The germline V gene has CDR1 LGHNA and CDR2 YSLEER. For the CDR3, the DNA is TGCGCCAGCAGCCAAGATGACAGGCAGCCCCAGCATTTT. Its protein product is CASSQDDRQPQHF.

This clonotype was recorded once. The V gene is TRBV7-3, the J gene TRBJ2-1; 9 bases are shared with TRBD2. Germline V gives CDR1 SGHTA, CDR2 FQGTGA. Germline trimming cut 6 bases from V and 0 bases from J; bases unmatched to any gene: 3. The CDR3 consists of 15 residues. The CDR3 region has the DNA TGTGCCAGCAGGCCGACTAGCGGCTCCTACAATGAGCAGTTCTTC. Amino acid sequence: CASRPTSGSYNEQFF. The variable domain in full, completed from reference TRBV7-3 and TRBJ2-1, reads GAGVSQTPSNKVTEKGKYVELRCDPISGHTALYWYRQSLGQGPEFLIYFQGTGAADDSGLPNDRFFAVRPEGSVSTLKIQRTERGDSAVYLCASRPTSGSYNEQFFGPGTRLTVL.

The rearrangement links TRBV6-2 or TRBV6-3 to TRBJ1-5; TRBD1 aligns across 8 bases. V lost 6 bases, J lost 6 bases, and 7 bases stayed unmatched. CDR3 size: 14 residues. Germline lookup yields CDR1 MNHEY and CDR2 SVGEGT. The CDR3 spells CASRLQGGIQPQHF. The DNA for the CDR3 is TGTGCCAGCAGATTACAGGGGGGGATTCAGCCCCAGCATTTT.